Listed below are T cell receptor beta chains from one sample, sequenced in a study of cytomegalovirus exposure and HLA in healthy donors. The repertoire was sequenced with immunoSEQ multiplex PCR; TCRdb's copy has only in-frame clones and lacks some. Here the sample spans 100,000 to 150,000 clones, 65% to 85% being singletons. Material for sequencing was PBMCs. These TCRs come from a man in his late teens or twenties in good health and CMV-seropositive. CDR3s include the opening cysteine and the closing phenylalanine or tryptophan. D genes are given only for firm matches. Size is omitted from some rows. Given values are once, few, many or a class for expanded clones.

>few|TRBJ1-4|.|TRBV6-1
CASRRVTEPEKLFF
TGTGCCAGCAGAAGGGTGACAGAACCTGAAAAACTGTTTTTT
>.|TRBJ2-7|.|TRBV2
CASRRVDYEQYF
TGTGCCAGCCGCAGGGTTGACTACGAGCAGTACTTC
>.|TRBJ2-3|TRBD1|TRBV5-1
CASSPGTGWEDTQYF
TGCGCCAGCAGCCCGGGGACAGGGTGGGAAGATACGCAGTATTTT
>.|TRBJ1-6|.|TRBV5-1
CASSLVFAGIDSPLHF
TGCGCCAGCAGCTTGGTCTTTGCAGGGATTGATTCACCCCTCCACTTT
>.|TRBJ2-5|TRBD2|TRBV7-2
CASSLAAGGTQYF
TGTGCCAGCAGCTTAGCCGCGGGGGGGACCCAGTACTTC
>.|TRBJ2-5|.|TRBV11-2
CASSLSIETQYF
TGTGCCAGCAGCTTATCAATTGAGACCCAGTACTTC
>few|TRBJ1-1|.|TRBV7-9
CASSFFPSGGSTEAFF
TGTGCCAGCAGCTTCTTTCCTAGTGGGGGGAGTACTGAAGCTTTCTTT
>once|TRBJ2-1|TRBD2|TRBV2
CASSVGPGGLVAASSYNEQFF
TGTGCCAGCAGTGTTGGCCCGGGAGGACTAGTGGCGGCGAGCTCCTACAATGAGCAGTTCTTC
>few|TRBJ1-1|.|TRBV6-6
CASSYSIGVAEAFF
TGTGCCAGCAGTTACTCGATAGGGGTGGCTGAAGCTTTCTTT
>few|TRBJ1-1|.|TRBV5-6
CASSLEGWDKAFF
TGTGCCAGCAGCTTGGAGGGGTGGGACAAAGCTTTCTTT
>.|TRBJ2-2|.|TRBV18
CASSQQGSGELFF
TGTGCCAGCTCACAACAGGGATCCGGGGAGCTGTTTTTT
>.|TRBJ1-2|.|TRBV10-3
CAISDRGGLDGYTF
TGTGCCATCAGTGATCGGGGGGGGCTGGATGGCTACACCTTC
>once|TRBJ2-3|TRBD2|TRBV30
CAGGVDTQYF
TGTGCCGGGGGGGTTGATACGCAGTATTTT
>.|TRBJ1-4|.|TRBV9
CASSSQGRVGDEKLFF
TGTGCCAGCAGCTCTCAAGGCCGGGTCGGGGATGAAAAACTGTTTTTT
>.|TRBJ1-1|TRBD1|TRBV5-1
CASSFGQGLNTEAFF
TGCGCCAGCAGCTTTGGACAGGGGTTGAACACTGAAGCTTTCTTT
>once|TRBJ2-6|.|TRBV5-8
CASKVSTRGFSGANVLTF
TGTGCCAGCAAGGTATCCACTCGGGGGTTCTCTGGGGCCAACGTCCTGACTTTC
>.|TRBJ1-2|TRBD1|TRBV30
CAWNDRGRDGYTF
TGTGCCTGGAATGACAGGGGGCGCGACGGCTACACCTTC
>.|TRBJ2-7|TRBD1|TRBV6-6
CASSYTGQGNEQYF
TGTGCCAGCAGTTACACGGGACAGGGTAACGAGCAGTACTTC
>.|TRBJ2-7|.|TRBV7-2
CASSLSGQKSSYEQYF
TGTGCCAGCAGCTTATCAGGACAGAAAAGCTCCTACGAGCAGTACTTC
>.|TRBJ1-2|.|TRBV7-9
CASSFYPDTTNYGYTF
TGTGCCAGCAGCTTCTATCCGGACACCACTAACTATGGCTACACCTTC
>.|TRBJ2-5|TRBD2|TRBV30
CAWTASSGNRETQYF
TGTGCCTGGACTGCGTCTAGCGGGAATCGCGAGACCCAGTACTTC
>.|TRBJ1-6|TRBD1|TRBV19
CASSWAGGNSPLHF
TGTGCCAGTAGTTGGGCAGGGGGCAATTCACCCCTCCACTTT
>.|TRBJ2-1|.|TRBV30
CAWTGRDYYNEQFF
TGTGCCTGGACCGGGCGGGATTACTACAATGAGCAGTTCTTC
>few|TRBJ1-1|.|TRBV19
CASSIDRRGREAFF
TGTGCCAGTAGTATAGATCGGAGAGGTCGTGAAGCTTTCTTT
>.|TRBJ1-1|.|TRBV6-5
CASSDTLMNTEAFF
TGTGCCAGCAGTGACACCCTGATGAACACTGAAGCTTTCTTT
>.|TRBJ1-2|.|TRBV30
CAWSVPGGYYGYTF
TGTGCCTGGAGTGTTCCCGGCGGGTACTATGGCTACACCTTC